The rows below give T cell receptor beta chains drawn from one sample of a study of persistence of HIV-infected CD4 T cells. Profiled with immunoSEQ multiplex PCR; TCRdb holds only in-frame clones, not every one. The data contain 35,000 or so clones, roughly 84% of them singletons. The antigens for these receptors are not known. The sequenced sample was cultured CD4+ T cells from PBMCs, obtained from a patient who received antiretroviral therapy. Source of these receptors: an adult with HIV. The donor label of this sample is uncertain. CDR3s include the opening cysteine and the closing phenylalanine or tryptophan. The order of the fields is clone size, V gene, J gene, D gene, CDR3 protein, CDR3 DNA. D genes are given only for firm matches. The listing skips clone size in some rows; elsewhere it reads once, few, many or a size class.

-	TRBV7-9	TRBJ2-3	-	CASSLEGGGARNTQYF	TGTGCCAGCAGCTTAGAAGGTGGGGGGGCCCGGAATACGCAGTATTTT
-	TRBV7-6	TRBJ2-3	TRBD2	CASSPRSGGGGERGTQYF	TGTGCCAGCAGCCCCCGCTCAGGAGGCGGGGGGGAGCGAGGTACGCAGTATTTT
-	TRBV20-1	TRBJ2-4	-	CSAGDIRTLAKNIQYF	TGCAGTGCTGGTGATATTAGAACCCTAGCCAAAAACATTCAGTACTTC
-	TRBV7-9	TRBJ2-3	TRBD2	CASIGTRGGSDTQYF	TGTGCCAGCATAGGGACGCGGGGGGGATCAGATACGCAGTATTTT
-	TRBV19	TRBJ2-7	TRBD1	CASSIGTGKYF	TGTGCCAGTAGTATCGGGACAGGGAAGTACTTC
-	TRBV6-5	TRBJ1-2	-	CASSHKQPRGDGYTF	TGTGCCAGCAGTCATAAACAGCCCCGCGGGGATGGCTACACCTTC
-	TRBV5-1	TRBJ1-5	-	CASSFGGSSNQPQHF	TGCGCCAGCAGCTTCGGGGGGTCTTCCAATCAGCCCCAGCATTTT
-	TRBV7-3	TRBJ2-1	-	CASSSRGGANEQFF	TGTGCCAGCAGCTCCCGAGGGGGTGCCAATGAGCAGTTCTTC
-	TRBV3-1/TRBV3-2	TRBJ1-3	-	CASSQGGGNTIYF	TGTGCCAGCAGCCAGGGTGGTGGAAACACCATATATTTT
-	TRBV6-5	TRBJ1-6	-	CASKEDNNSPLHF	TGTGCCAGCAAGGAGGATAATAATTCACCCCTCCACTTT
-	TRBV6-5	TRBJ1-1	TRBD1	CASSLTGGVGTEAFF	TGTGCCAGCAGTTTGACAGGGGGCGTTGGCACTGAAGCTTTCTTT
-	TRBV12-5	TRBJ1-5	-	CASGLGRTNSNQPQHF	TGTGCTAGTGGTTTGGGTAGGACAAATAGCAATCAGCCCCAGCATTTT
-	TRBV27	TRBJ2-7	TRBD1	CASRPGQGSLEQYF	TGTGCCAGCAGGCCGGGACAGGGATCCTTGGAGCAGTACTTC
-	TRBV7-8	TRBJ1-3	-	CASSFYMTDSGNTIYF	TGTGCCAGCAGCTTCTATATGACGGACTCTGGAAACACCATATATTTT
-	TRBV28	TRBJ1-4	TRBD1	CASSGDRAGEKLFF	TGTGCCAGCAGTGGGGACAGGGCGGGTGAAAAACTGTTTTTT
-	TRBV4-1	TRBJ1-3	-	CASSQPGGSGNTIYF	TGCGCCAGCAGCCAACCGGGAGGCTCTGGAAACACCATATATTTT
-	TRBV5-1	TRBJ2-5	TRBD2	CASSSSQAGAQETQYF	TGCGCCAGCAGCTCCAGTCAAGCGGGGGCTCAAGAGACCCAGTACTTC
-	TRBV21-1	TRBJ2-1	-	CASSRPGTASYNEQFF	TGTGCCAGCAGCAGGCCCGGGACAGCTTCCTACAATGAGCAGTTCTTC
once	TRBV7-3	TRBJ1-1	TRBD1	CASSPQGKLPEAFF	TGTGCCAGCAGCCCACAGGGGAAGCTGCCTGAAGCTTTCTTT
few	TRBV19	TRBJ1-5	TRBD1	CASSNTGVQPQHF	TGTGCCAGTAGCAACACAGGGGTTCAGCCCCAGCATTTT
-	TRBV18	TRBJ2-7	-	CASSPGGSYEQYF	TGTGCCAGCTCACCCGGGGGCTCCTACGAGCAGTACTTC
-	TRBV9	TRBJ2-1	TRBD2	CASSVAGGGAVYNEQFF	TGTGCCAGCAGCGTAGCTGGCGGGGGGGCGGTCTACAATGAGCAGTTCTTC
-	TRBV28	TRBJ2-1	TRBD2	CASIRASGYNEQFF	TGTGCCAGCATACGGGCTAGCGGCTACAATGAGCAGTTCTTC
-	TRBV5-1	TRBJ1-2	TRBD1	CASSLSLGTGGFGYTF	TGCGCCAGCAGCTTAAGCCTCGGGACAGGGGGCTTTGGCTACACCTTC
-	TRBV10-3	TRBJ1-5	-	CAISESRNSNQPQHF	TGTGCCATCAGTGAGTCCCGGAATAGCAATCAGCCCCAGCATTTT
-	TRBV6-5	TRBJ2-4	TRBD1	CASRVGTGENIQYF	TGTGCCAGCAGAGTAGGGACAGGGGAAAACATTCAGTACTTC
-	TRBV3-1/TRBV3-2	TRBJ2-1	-	CASSQGVVNEQFF	TGTGCCAGCAGCCAAGGAGTTGTGAATGAGCAGTTCTTC
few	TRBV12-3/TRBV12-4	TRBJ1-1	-	CASSLGPAGEAFF	TGTGCCAGCAGTTTAGGGCCGGCCGGTGAAGCTTTCTTT
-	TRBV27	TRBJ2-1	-	CASSLSRGPGFDINEQFF	TGTGCCAGCAGTTTGTCACGTGGACCAGGGTTTGACATCAATGAGCAGTTCTTC
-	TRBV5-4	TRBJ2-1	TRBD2	CASSPYGGANEQFF	TGTGCCAGCAGCCCTTACGGGGGGGCCAATGAGCAGTTCTTC
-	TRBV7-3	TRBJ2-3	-	CASSRQLSDTQYF	TGTGCCAGCTCCCGCCAGCTTTCAGATACGCAGTATTTT
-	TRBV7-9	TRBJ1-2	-	CASSLDATNYGYTF	TGTGCCAGCAGCTTAGACGCCACCAACTATGGCTACACCTTC
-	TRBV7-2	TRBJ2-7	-	CASSLGPHYEQYF	TGTGCCAGCAGCTTAGGGCCACACTACGAGCAGTACTTC
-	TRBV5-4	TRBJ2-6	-	CASSLQGTGANVLTF	TGTGCCAGCAGCTTACAGGGTACAGGGGCCAACGTCCTGACTTTC
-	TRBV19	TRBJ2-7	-	CASSIRAISSYEQYF	TGTGCCAGTAGTATCAGGGCCATCAGCTCCTACGAGCAGTACTTC
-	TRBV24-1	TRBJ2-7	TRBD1	CATSDSGTGAYEQYF	TGTGCCACCAGTGATTCCGGGACAGGGGCCTACGAGCAGTACTTC
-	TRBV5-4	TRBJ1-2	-	CASSSTGVGYTF	TGTGCCAGCAGCTCCACCGGAGTTGGCTACACCTTC
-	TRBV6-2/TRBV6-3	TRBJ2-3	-	CASSYTPAYTQYF	TGTGCCAGCAGTTATACCCCAGCCTATACGCAGTATTTT
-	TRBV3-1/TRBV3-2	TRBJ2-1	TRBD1	CASSPGTGTYNEQFF	TGTGCCAGCAGCCCCGGGACAGGGACCTACAATGAGCAGTTCTTC
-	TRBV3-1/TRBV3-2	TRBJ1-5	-	CASSHSWGRSNQPQHF	TGTGCCAGCAGCCACTCTTGGGGCAGAAGCAATCAGCCCCAGCATTTT
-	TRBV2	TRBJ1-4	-	CASSNSGRGNEKLFF	TGTGCCAGCAGTAACTCAGGGCGGGGTAATGAAAAACTGTTTTTT
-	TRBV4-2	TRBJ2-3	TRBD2	CASSRKRGDADTQYF	TGTGCCAGCAGCCGAAAGCGGGGGGATGCAGATACGCAGTATTTT
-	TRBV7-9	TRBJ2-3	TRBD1	CASSPRGQVSTDTQYF	TGTGCCAGCAGCCCCCGCGGACAGGTTAGCACAGATACGCAGTATTTT
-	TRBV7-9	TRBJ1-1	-	CASSKTGTMNTEAFF	TGTGCCAGCAGCAAAACAGGGACCATGAACACTGAAGCTTTCTTT
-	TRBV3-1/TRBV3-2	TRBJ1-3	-	CASSQGLSGNTIYF	TGTGCCAGCAGCCAGGGCCTCTCTGGAAACACCATATATTTT
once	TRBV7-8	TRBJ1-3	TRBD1	CASSRGTGFSGNTIYF	TGTGCCAGCAGCAGGGGGACAGGCTTTTCTGGAAACACCATATATTTT
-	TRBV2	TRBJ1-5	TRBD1	CASSEGGTGRGQPQHF	TGTGCCAGCAGTGAAGGGGGGACAGGGAGGGGTCAGCCCCAGCATTTT
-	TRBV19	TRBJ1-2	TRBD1	CASSTRDRWIYGYTF	TGTGCCAGTAGTACCCGGGACAGGTGGATCTATGGCTACACCTTC
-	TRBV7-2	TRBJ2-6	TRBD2	CASIPPGLQNSGANVLTF	TGTGCCAGCATCCCACCGGGACTACAAAACTCTGGGGCCAACGTCCTGACTTTC
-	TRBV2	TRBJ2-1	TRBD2	CASSLAGGNNEQFF	TGTGCCAGCAGTCTAGCGGGGGGTAACAATGAGCAGTTCTTC
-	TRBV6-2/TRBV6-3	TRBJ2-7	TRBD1	CASSYPPGQGPYEQYF	TGTGCCAGCAGTTACCCCCCCGGACAGGGGCCTTACGAGCAGTACTTC
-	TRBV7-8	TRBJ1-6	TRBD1	CASSRQGNSPLHF	TGTGCCAGCAGCCGACAGGGCAATTCACCCCTCCACTTT
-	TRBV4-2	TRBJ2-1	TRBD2	CASSHGLAGGINEQFF	TGTGCCAGCAGCCACGGACTAGCGGGGGGGATAAATGAGCAGTTCTTC
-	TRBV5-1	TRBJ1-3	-	CASSTTNRAGNTIYF	TGCGCCAGCAGCACCACCAACAGGGCTGGAAACACCATATATTTT
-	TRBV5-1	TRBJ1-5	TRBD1	CASSLGQGGQPQHF	TGCGCCAGCAGCTTGGGGCAGGGGGGGCAGCCCCAGCATTTT
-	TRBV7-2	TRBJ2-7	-	CASTARGKGGYEQYF	TGTGCCAGCACCGCGAGGGGGAAGGGCGGTTACGAGCAGTACTTC
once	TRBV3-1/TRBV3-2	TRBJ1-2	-	CASSPSFLGFYGYTF	TGTGCCAGCAGCCCGTCTTTCTTAGGATTCTATGGCTACACCTTC